Shown below are 14 T cell receptor beta chains from a single sample sequenced in a study of blood T cell repertoires in COVID-19. Repertoires were generated with immunoSEQ multiplex PCR, while TCRdb's copy carries only in-frame clones and drops some. The data contain around 270,000 clones, 80% to 85% of them singletons. Material for sequencing was peripheral blood. All receptors come from a person aged 65 to 79 with COVID-19, enrolled during active disease.

This chain connects TRBV28 to TRBJ2-6; 12 bases are shared with TRBD1. CDR1 MDHEN and CDR2 SYDVKM come from the germline V gene. There are 17 residues in the CDR3. J was trimmed by 1 base and V by 6 bases; bases with no gene match: 4. CDR3 bases: TGTGCCAGCAGCCGGGACAGGGGGCCATCTGGGGCCAACGTCCTGACTTTC. Its protein is CASSRDRGPSGANVLTF.

V gene TRBV4-3 combines with J gene TRBJ1-5; a possible D gene is TRBD1 (6 bases). This CDR3 comprises 13 residues. The germline V gene has CDR1 LGHNA and CDR2 YSLEER. V was pared by 4 bases and J by 7 bases, with 11 bases between. The CDR3 DNA reads as TGCGCCAGCAGCCGGGACATTCGCCAGCCCCAGCATTTT. As protein: CASSRDIRQPQHF.

CDR3 DNA: TGCGCCAGCAGTTCGACAGGGGTCGGTGGCTACACCTTC. Its protein product is CASSSTGVGGYTF. The chain employs TRBV4-3 and TRBJ1-2; TRBD1 agrees at 8 bases. V was clipped by 6 bases and J by 7 bases; unmatched bases: 7. Germline V gene data show CDR1 as LGHNA and CDR2 as YSLEER. The CDR3 covers 13 residues.

The chain couples TRBV6-5 to TRBJ2-7; 7 nucleotides line up with TRBD1. V lost 0 bases and J lost 3; bases outside the gene matches: 5. CDR1 is MNHEY and CDR2 is SVGAGI in the germline V gene. This CDR3 has 15 residues. The CDR3: CASSYSPTGVYEQYF. The CDR3 region has the DNA TGTGCCAGCAGTTACTCGCCAACAGGGGTCTACGAGCAGTACTTC.

This clone was counted once. The V gene is TRBV4-1, the J gene TRBJ2-7; perhaps TRBD1 as D (6 bases). This CDR3 contains 16 residues. From germline, CDR1 is MGHRA and CDR2 YSYEKL. V lost 0 bases to trimming and J lost 2 bases, with 14 bases between them. CDR3 sequence (DNA): TGCGCCAGCAGCCAAGAATCAGGGGCCAGAGCCTACGAGCAGTACTTC. Its translation is CASSQESGARAYEQYF.

The chain joins TRBV6-5 to TRBJ1-5, with D unclear. V was trimmed by 8 bases and J by 1 base, leaving 9 bases between them. In germline, CDR1 is MNHEY, CDR2 SVGAGI. The CDR3 length is 13 residues. The CDR3 protein is CASSGQSNQPQHF. CDR3 DNA: TGTGCCAGCTCTGGGCAGAGCAATCAGCCCCAGCATTTT.

The chain uses TRBV19 and TRBJ2-1; 8 bases are shared with TRBD2. Germline V gene lookup returns CDR1 LNHDA and CDR2 SQIVND (reference sequence). The CDR3 is made up of 17 amino acids. V shed 5 bases, J shed 8 bases, and the junction held 17 bases outside the gene matches. The DNA for the CDR3 is TGTGCCAGTAGTGCCCTCCTGTCCGGGACTAGAGAATATGAGCAGTTCTTC. Its translation is CASSALLSGTREYEQFF.

J is TRBJ1-2 and V is TRBV19, with D perhaps matching TRBD1 (5 bases). V lost 3 bases to trimming and J lost 4 bases, with 15 bases between them. Germline assignment: CDR1 LNHDA and CDR2 SQIVND (reference sequence). There are 15 residues in the CDR3. The CDR3 bases are TGTGCCAGTAGTATCGCAGGGCCCGGGGGCTATGGCTACACCTTC. It specifies CASSIAGPGGYGYTF.

This clone was seen more than once but under ten times. The V and J genes are TRBV19 and TRBJ1-1, with D perhaps matching TRBD1 (6 bases). Germline CDR1 reads LNHDA; CDR2 reads SQIVND (reference sequence). The CDR3 contains 14 residues. V was pared by 7 bases and J by 1 base, with 13 bases between. CDR3 DNA: TGTGCCAGTACCCAGGGACACCAGAACACTGAAGCTTTCTTT. It translates to CASTQGHQNTEAFF.

The chain has TRBV5-6 and TRBJ1-2; TRBD1 aligns across 8 bases. This CDR3 comprises 13 residues. CDR1 is SGHDT, CDR2 YYEEEE, per germline. After removal of 2 bases from V and 6 bases from J, the junction contained 3 bases not matched to a gene. Here the CDR3 reads CASSFQGADGYTF. The CDR3 DNA reads TGTGCCAGCAGCTTTCAGGGGGCGGATGGCTACACCTTC.

Concerning this clone: The sample has other DNA sequences that encode this CDR3 too. This rearrangement joins TRBV6-5 to TRBJ2-7, with D possibly TRBD1 on 5 matching bases. The CDR3 totals 12 residues. Germline CDR1 is MNHEY and CDR2 is SVGAGI. V dropped 6 bases and J dropped 4 bases, with 10 bases sitting between them. The CDR3 sequence: CASSPGSYEQYF. CDR3 DNA sequence: TGTGCCAGCAGCCCAGGGTCATACGAGCAGTACTTC.

This chain links TRBV7-9 with TRBJ2-7; 8 bases are shared with TRBD2. From germline, CDR1 is SEHNR and CDR2 FQNEAQ (reference sequence). The CDR3 is made up of 13 amino acids. V trimming: 8 bases; J trimming: 3 bases; junction bases outside the gene matches: 6. The CDR3 sequence is CASREGTIYEQYF. The CDR3 region has the DNA TGTGCCAGCCGGGAGGGCACAATCTACGAGCAGTACTTC.

The rearrangement links TRBV19 to TRBJ1-2; TRBD1 aligns across 9 bases. The CDR3 spans 16 residues. After removal of 5 bases from V and 2 bases from J, the junction contained 9 bases not matched to a gene. Germline V gene data show CDR1 as LNHDA and CDR2 as SQIVND (reference sequence). In DNA, the CDR3 is TGTGCCAGTAGTCAAAGGACAGGGGCCATGAACTATGGCTACACCTTC. It specifies CASSQRTGAMNYGYTF.

Only one count was recorded for this clone. V gene TRBV5-4 combines with J gene TRBJ2-3; the match to TRBD2 covers 11 bases. CDR1 is SGHNT, CDR2 YYREEE, per germline (reference sequence). The CDR3 runs to 14 residues. The trim removed 0 bases at V and 8 bases at J, leaving 2 bases unmatched. For the CDR3, the DNA is TGTGCCAGCAGCTTGGCTACTAGCGGGGGTACGCAGTATTTT. Residues: CASSLATSGGTQYF.